This T cell receptor (beta chain) was identified in a study of T cells in Graves' hyperthyroidism and ophthalmopathy. Researchers took RNA transcripts and amplified the TCR beta CDR3 regions from them. HTBI primers drove first-round RT-PCR of the TCR CDR3. TCRdb independently ran MiXCR on the multiplex PCR reads; one entry per CDR3 protein. The sample holds 620,000 or so distinct CDR3 sequences, 14% seen once. The specimen sequenced was blood. The TCR was taken from a woman aged 45-59 years with Graves' ophthalmopathy.

The CDR3 DNA reads TGTGCCACCAGCAGAGATCTTGGCGCGGGTCGCTCCTACAATGAGCAGTTCTTC. Translation: CATSRDLGAGRSYNEQFF. The rearrangement links TRBV15 to TRBJ2-1, with a possible D match to TRBD2 (5 bases). Trimming left V 0 bases short and J 0 bases short, with 15 bases between. Germline V gene lookup returns CDR1 LNHNV and CDR2 YYDKDF (reference sequence). This CDR3 spans 18 amino acids.